Listed below are T cell receptor beta chains from one sample, sequenced in a study of beta chain features in type 1 diabetes. The protocol was immunoSEQ multiplex PCR, while the TCRdb copy is restricted to in-frame clones and leaves out a portion. In the table there are about 660,000 clones, around an eighth of which are singletons. Material for sequencing was naive CD4+ T cells from blood. The receptors were gathered from a man aged 18 to 29 with type 1 diabetes. Each CDR3 is given with its conserved first and last residue. D genes are given only for firm matches. Expanded clones get a size class; other rows say once, few or many, or leave the size out.

TRBV5-1	TRBJ2-7	NA	NA	TGCGCCAGCAGCTTGGGCAGCGGCTACGAGCAGTACTTC	CASSLGSGYEQYF
TRBV29-1	TRBJ2-2	NA	TRBD1	TGCAGCGTGAGACAGGGGGAGTCCGGCGGGGAGCTGTTTTTT	CSVRQGESGGELFF
TRBV30	TRBJ1-1	NA	TRBD1	TGTGCAGGTCGACAGGGCCTAAACACTGAAGCTTTCTTT	CAGRQGLNTEAFF
TRBV6-5	TRBJ2-3	few	NA	TGTGCCAGCAGTTACTCGATGAACACAGATACGCAGTATTTT	CASSYSMNTDTQYF
TRBV5-1	TRBJ2-5	few	NA	TGCGCCAGCAGCTTGGTTAGTGCAGGGGATCGTCAAGAGACCCAGTACTTC	CASSLVSAGDRQETQYF
TRBV7-9	TRBJ1-1	NA	TRBD1	TGTGCCAGCAGCCCTCCCGGGACAGGCAGCACTGAAGCTTTCTTT	CASSPPGTGSTEAFF
TRBV29-1	TRBJ1-5	few	NA	TGCAGCGTCGCTAGGGGGGAAGGACAGCCCCAGCATTTT	CSVARGEGQPQHF
TRBV30	TRBJ2-1	NA	NA	TGTGCCTGGAGTGTACGGGGTGCGTACAATGAGCAGTTCTTC	CAWSVRGAYNEQFF
TRBV30	TRBJ2-3	few	TRBD2	TGTGCCGGGAGCACTCAAGCGGGAAGAAGCACAGATACGCAGTATTTT	CAGSTQAGRSTDTQYF
TRBV7-2	TRBJ2-7	few	NA	TGTGCCAGCAGCTTTACTAGCTCCTACGAGCAGTACTTC	CASSFTSSYEQYF
TRBV29-1	TRBJ1-2	NA	NA	TGCAGCGTCGGCAAACAGGCCCGGGGCTATGGCTACACCTTC	CSVGKQARGYGYTF
TRBV5-1	TRBJ2-1	NA	TRBD2	TGCGCCAGCACCACCCGGCTAGCGGGGAACAATGAGCAGTTCTTC	CASTTRLAGNNEQFF
TRBV19	TRBJ1-2	NA	NA	TGTGCCAGTAGTATTTACGGCGATAACTATGGCTACACCTTC	CASSIYGDNYGYTF
TRBV12-5	TRBJ2-3	NA	NA	TGTGCTAGTGGTTTGACAGGTCTCGGCACAGATACGCAGTATTTT	CASGLTGLGTDTQYF
TRBV7-2	TRBJ2-1	few	TRBD2	TGTGCCAGCAGCCGTACTAGCGGGAGCCCCTCGAATGAGCAGTTCTTC	CASSRTSGSPSNEQFF
TRBV11-2	TRBJ1-1	NA	NA	TGTGCCAGCAGCTTTCAGCCGGCCAACACTGAAGCTTTCTTT	CASSFQPANTEAFF
TRBV7-2	TRBJ2-1	few	TRBD2	TGTGCCAGCAGCGACCTAGCGGAATACAATGAGCAGTTCTTC	CASSDLAEYNEQFF
TRBV7-2	TRBJ2-3	few	TRBD1	TGTGCCAGCAGCGCAAGACAGGGCACTAGCACAGATACGCAGTATTTT	CASSARQGTSTDTQYF
TRBV14	TRBJ2-1	NA	TRBD2	TGTGCCAGCAGCCTAGCGGGGGGGCGTGATGAGCAGTTCTTC	CASSLAGGRDEQFF
TRBV29-1	TRBJ2-1	NA	TRBD2	TGCAGCGTTGGAGGACTAGCGGGCAATGAGCAGTTCTTC	CSVGGLAGNEQFF
TRBV19	TRBJ2-6	NA	NA	TGTGCCAGTAGTATACAGGGTGGGTCTGGGGCCAACGTCCTGACTTTC	CASSIQGGSGANVLTF
TRBV2	TRBJ2-1	few	NA	TGTGCCAGCAGTGAGGAGCGTATCAATGAGCAGTTCTTC	CASSEERINEQFF
TRBV7-6	TRBJ1-6	NA	NA	TGTGCCAGCAGCTTAGACTCCGGGACGGTCAATTCACCCCTCCACTTT	CASSLDSGTVNSPLHF
TRBV2	TRBJ2-5	few	NA	TGTGCCAGCAGTGAAGGGGGAGAGACCCAGTACTTC	CASSEGGETQYF
TRBV5-1	TRBJ2-2	NA	NA	TGCGCCAGCACGAGCGGATTGAACACCGGGGAGCTGTTTTTT	CASTSGLNTGELFF
TRBV6-5	TRBJ1-1	few	TRBD1	TGTGCCAGCAGTTTCCTGGGACAGGGATCGGGCACTGAAGCTTTCTTT	CASSFLGQGSGTEAFF
TRBV7-2	TRBJ2-7	few	TRBD2	TGTGCCAGCAGCCTCCAGACTAGCGGAGCCTTACGAGGGCAGTACTTC	CASSLQTSGALRGQYF
TRBV9	TRBJ2-2	NA	NA	TGTGCCAGCAGCGTATGGGAGGACGACACCGGGGAGCTGTTTTTT	CASSVWEDDTGELFF
TRBV21-1	TRBJ1-6	few	NA	TGTGCCAGCAGGGGACGGGGGGTTAATTCACCCCTCCACTTT	CASRGRGVNSPLHF
TRBV19	TRBJ2-3	few	NA	TGTGCCAGTAGTATACTCATCGGAGACACGCAGTATTTT	CASSILIGDTQYF
TRBV30	TRBJ2-3	few	TRBD1	TGTGCCTGGAGTCTATGGGACAGGGCTTGGGGGCCAGATACGCAGTATTTT	CAWSLWDRAWGPDTQYF
TRBV29-1	TRBJ1-2	NA	NA	TGCAGCGTTCGGGTAGGGACCTATGGCTACACCTTC	CSVRVGTYGYTF
TRBV19	TRBJ2-7	NA	TRBD2	TGTGCCAGTAGTATAGATCGCGGGAGTGCCTACGAGCAGTACTTC	CASSIDRGSAYEQYF
TRBV4-1	TRBJ1-1	NA	TRBD1	TGCGCCAGCAGCCAAGGTTGGGACAGGGGATATGAAGCTTTCTTT	CASSQGWDRGYEAFF
TRBV7-9	TRBJ1-5	few	NA	TGTGCCAGTTCTGGAGGGGCGGACAATCAGCCCCAGCATTTT	CASSGGADNQPQHF
TRBV7-2	TRBJ2-1	NA	NA	TGTGCCAGCAGCCTACAGGTCTATGAGCAGTTCTTC	CASSLQVYEQFF
TRBV6-6	TRBJ2-2	few	NA	TGTGCCAGCAGTTACTCCCGGGACACCGGGGAGCTGTTTTTT	CASSYSRDTGELFF
TRBV6-6	TRBJ1-2	NA	NA	TGTGCCAGCAGTTACTCGACAGACATCTATGGCTACACCTTC	CASSYSTDIYGYTF
TRBV30	TRBJ2-7	NA	TRBD1	TGTGCCTGGAGCCCAGGGGGAGTCGGGCACGAGCAGTACTTC	CAWSPGGVGHEQYF
TRBV7-2	TRBJ2-5	NA	TRBD1	TGTGCCAGCAGCTCCCGGACAGGGGAGGAGACCCAGTACTTC	CASSSRTGEETQYF
TRBV10-3	TRBJ2-3	few	NA	TGTGCCATCAGTCCCGTCACAGATACGCAGTATTTT	CAISPVTDTQYF
TRBV18	TRBJ2-7	few	NA	TGTGCCAGCTCACCCCCGGGAGCGGAGGAGCAGTACTTC	CASSPPGAEEQYF
TRBV10-1	TRBJ2-1	few	TRBD1	TGCGCCAGCAGTGAGAACAGGGGTAATGAGCAGTTCTTC	CASSENRGNEQFF
TRBV4-2	TRBJ2-5	NA	NA	TGTGCCAGCAGCCAAGGGCAGGCCCAGAGGACCCAGTACTTC	CASSQGQAQRTQYF
TRBV18	TRBJ2-7	NA	NA	TGTGCCAGCTCACACTCCGGGACTGATACCTACGAGCAGTACTTC	CASSHSGTDTYEQYF
TRBV9	TRBJ1-3	few	NA	TGTGCCAGCAGCGTAGACCCGGGTGGCCGCTCTGGAAACACCATATATTTT	CASSVDPGGRSGNTIYF
TRBV23-1	TRBJ2-7	few	TRBD1	TGCGCCAGCAGGGACAGGGGCGTGGGGATTAAAGAGCAGTACTTC	CASRDRGVGIKEQYF
TRBV7-3	TRBJ2-5	few	TRBD2	TGTGCCAGCAGCCCCGGGGGGGCGCGGCAAGAGACCCAGTACTTC	CASSPGGARQETQYF
TRBV7-9	TRBJ2-7	few	NA	TGTGCCAGCAGCTTAGTAGACAAGAGCTCCTACGAGCAGTACTTC	CASSLVDKSSYEQYF
TRBV15	TRBJ2-7	NA	NA	TGTGCCACCAGCAGAGATCCCCCAGGGGGGTCCTACGAGCAGTACTTC	CATSRDPPGGSYEQYF
TRBV7-2	TRBJ1-1	NA	NA	TGTGCCAGCAGCTTAGGTGAGGCGTTGAACACTGAAGCTTTCTTT	CASSLGEALNTEAFF
TRBV6-6	TRBJ1-5	NA	NA	TGTGCCAGCAGTTACTCAGATCAGCCCCAGCATTTT	CASSYSDQPQHF
TRBV30	TRBJ2-1	few	NA	TGTGCCTGGAGTGCTGGGTTTGAGCAGTTCTTC	CAWSAGFEQFF